The clone carrying this TCR beta chain has ten or more counts. Its antigen is currently unknown. TCR cDNA was made by 5'RACE template switching, adding a universal primer site and UMIs. TCRdb fed the 5' RACE reads into MiXCR, producing one record per CDR3 protein. Of 400,000 or so distinct CDR3 sequences in the sample, 15% to 20% were seen once. This specimen belongs to a study of T cells after yellow fever vaccination. Study-wide background: Preparing low-cell-number fractions relied on SMART-Seq v4 Ultra Low Input.

Study-wide results and caveats: A secondary response was less intense yet reached its peak sooner, at day 5 versus 15. Among primary-vaccination clones, most reappeared after the booster, at 95% to 96% for CD4 and 85% to 90% for CD8.

Trimming removed 3 bases from V and 4 bases from J; junction bases left unmatched: 0. Germline loops: CDR1 SQVTM, CDR2 ANQGSEA. The CDR3 contains 12 residues. The starting material was PBMCs, obtained before the yellow fever booster vaccination. The receptor's source is a man in his late teens or twenties who received the YFV17D yellow fever vaccine. V is TRBV29-1 and J is TRBJ2-5, with 9 bases lining up with TRBD1. The CDR3 reads CSVETGGETQYF. As DNA, the CDR3 is TGCAGCGTTGAGACAGGGGGAGAGACCCAGTACTTC. Drawing the rest from reference TRBV29-1 and TRBJ2-5, the complete variable domain is SAVISQKPSRDICQRGTSLTIQCQVDSQVTMMFWYRQQPGQSLTLIATANQGSEATYESGFVIDKFPISRPNLTFSTLTVSNMSPEDSSIYLCSVETGGETQYFGPGTRLLVL.